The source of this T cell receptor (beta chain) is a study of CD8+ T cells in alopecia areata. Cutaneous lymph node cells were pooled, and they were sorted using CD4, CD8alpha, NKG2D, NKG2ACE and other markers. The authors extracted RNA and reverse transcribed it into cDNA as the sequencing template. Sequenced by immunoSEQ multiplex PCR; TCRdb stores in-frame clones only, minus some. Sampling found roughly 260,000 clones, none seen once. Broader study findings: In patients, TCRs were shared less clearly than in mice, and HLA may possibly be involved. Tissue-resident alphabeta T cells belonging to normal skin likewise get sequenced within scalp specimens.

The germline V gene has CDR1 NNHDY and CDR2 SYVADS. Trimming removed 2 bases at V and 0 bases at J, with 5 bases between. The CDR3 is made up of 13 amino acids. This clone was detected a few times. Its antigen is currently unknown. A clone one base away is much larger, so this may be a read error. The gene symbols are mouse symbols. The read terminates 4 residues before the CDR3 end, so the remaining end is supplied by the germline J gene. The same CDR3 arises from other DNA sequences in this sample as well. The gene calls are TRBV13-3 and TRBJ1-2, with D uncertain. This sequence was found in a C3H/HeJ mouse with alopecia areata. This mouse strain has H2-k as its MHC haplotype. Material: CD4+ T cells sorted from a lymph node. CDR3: CASSDSSNSDYTF. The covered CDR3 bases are TGTGCCAGCAGTGACAGTTCAAACTCC.